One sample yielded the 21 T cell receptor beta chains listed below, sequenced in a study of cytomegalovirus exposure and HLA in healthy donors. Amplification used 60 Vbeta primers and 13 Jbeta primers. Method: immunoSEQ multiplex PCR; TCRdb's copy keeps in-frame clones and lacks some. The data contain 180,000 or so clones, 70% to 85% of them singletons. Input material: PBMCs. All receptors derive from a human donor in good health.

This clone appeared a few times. The CDR3 nucleotides are TGCGCCAGCAGCACCTTACAGTGGATGAACACTGAAGCTTTCTTT. Translating gives CASSTLQWMNTEAFF. The chain combines TRBV5-1 with TRBJ1-1; unclear D gene. From germline, CDR1 is SGHRS and CDR2 YFSETQ. The CDR3 loop spans 15 amino acids. The V end was cut by 4 bases, the J end by 0 bases, with 13 bases between.

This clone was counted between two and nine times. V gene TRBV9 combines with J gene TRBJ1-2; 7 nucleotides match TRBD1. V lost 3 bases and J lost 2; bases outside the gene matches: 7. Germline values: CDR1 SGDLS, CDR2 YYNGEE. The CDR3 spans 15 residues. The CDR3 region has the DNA TGTGCCAGCAGCGGAGTTAAACAGGGGAACTATGGCTACACCTTC. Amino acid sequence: CASSGVKQGNYGYTF.

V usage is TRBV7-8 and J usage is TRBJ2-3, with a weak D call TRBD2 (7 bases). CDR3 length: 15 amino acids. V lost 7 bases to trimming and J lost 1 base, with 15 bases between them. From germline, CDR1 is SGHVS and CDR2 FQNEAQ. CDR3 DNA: TGTGCCAGCACCAGCCGAGGGGGGGGCACAGATACGCAGTATTTT. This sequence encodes CASTSRGGGTDTQYF.

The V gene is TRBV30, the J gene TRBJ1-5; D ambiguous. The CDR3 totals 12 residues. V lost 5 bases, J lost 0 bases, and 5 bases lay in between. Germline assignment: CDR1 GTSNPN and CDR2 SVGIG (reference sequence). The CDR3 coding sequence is TGTGCCTGGTCAGATAGCAATCAGCCCCAGCATTTT. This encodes CAWSDSNQPQHF.

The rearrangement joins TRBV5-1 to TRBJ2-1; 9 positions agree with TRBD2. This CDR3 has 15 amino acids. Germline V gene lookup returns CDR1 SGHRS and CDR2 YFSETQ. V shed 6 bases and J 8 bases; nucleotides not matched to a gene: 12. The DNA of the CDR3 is TGCGCCAGCACTCGTACTAGCGGGCCTCGGGATGAGCAGTTCTTC. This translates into CASTRTSGPRDEQFF.

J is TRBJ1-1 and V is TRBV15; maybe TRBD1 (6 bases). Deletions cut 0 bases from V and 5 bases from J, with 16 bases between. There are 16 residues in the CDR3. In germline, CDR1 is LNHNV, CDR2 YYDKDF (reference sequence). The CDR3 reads CATSRDRGRGATEAFF. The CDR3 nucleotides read TGTGCCACCAGCAGAGATAGGGGGAGGGGGGCTACTGAAGCTTTCTTT.

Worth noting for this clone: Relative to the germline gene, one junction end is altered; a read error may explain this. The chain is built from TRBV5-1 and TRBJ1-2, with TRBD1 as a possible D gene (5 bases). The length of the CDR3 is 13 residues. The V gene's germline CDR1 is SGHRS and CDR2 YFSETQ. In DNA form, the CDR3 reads TGCGCCAGCAGCGCCGTCCCGGGACTTGAACAACTCTTC. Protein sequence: CASSAVPGLEQLF.

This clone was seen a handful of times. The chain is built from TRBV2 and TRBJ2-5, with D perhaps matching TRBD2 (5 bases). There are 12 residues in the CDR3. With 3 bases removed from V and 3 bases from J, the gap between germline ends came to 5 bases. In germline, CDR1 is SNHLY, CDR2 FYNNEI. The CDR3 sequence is CASSEGEETQYF. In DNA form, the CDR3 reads TGTGCCAGCAGTGAGGGAGAAGAGACCCAGTACTTC.

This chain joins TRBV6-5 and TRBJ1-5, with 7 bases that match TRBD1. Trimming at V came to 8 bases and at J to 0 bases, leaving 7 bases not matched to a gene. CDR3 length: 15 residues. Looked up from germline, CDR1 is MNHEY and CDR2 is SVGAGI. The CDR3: CASGRQGSSNQPQHF. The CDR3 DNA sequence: TGTGCCAGCGGCCGACAGGGAAGTAGCAATCAGCCCCAGCATTTT.

The CDR3 loop reads CASSLAESYEQYF. The CDR3 nucleotides read TGTGCCAGCAGCTTAGCAGAGAGCTACGAGCAGTACTTC. The chain combines TRBV7-2 with TRBJ2-7, with D hard to call. The CDR3 consists of 13 residues. Germline V gene lookup returns CDR1 SGHTA and CDR2 FQGNSA. The V end was cut by 0 bases, the J end by 3 bases, with 6 bases between. Full variable domain (rest looked up from reference TRBV7-2 and TRBJ2-7): GAGVSQSPSNKVTEKGKDVELRCDPISGHTALYWYRQSLGQGLEFLIYFQGNSAPDKSGLPSDRFSAERTGGSVSTLTIQRTQQEDSAVYLCASSLAESYEQYFGPGTRLTVT.

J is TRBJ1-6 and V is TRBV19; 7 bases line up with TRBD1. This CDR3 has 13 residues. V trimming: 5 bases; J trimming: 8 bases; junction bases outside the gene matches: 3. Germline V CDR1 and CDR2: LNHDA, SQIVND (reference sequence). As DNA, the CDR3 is TGTGCCAGTAGTGACGACAGGGATTCACCCCTCCACTTT. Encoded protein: CASSDDRDSPLHF.

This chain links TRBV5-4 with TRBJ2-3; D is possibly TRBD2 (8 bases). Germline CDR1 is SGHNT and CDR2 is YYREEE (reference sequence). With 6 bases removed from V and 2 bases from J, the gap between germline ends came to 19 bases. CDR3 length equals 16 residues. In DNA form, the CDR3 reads TGTGCCAGCACCCAAGGGGGCGGGGGGAACACAGATACGCAGTATTTT. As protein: CASTQGGGGNTDTQYF.

This CDR3 is CAWSVDGTGANVLTF. CDR3 nucleotides: TGTGCCTGGAGTGTAGACGGGACTGGGGCCAACGTCCTGACTTTC. The rearrangement joins TRBV30 to TRBJ2-6; tentatively, D is TRBD2 (5 bases). Per germline, CDR1 GTSNPN and CDR2 SVGIG (reference sequence). This CDR3 has 15 amino acids. V was cut by 0 bases and J by 2 bases, with 8 bases left in between.

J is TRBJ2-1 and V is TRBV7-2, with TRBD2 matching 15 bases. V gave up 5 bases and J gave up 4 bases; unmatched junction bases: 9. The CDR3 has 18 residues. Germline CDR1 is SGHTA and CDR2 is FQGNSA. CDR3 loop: CASSARPGLAGGYNEQFF. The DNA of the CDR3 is TGTGCCAGCAGCGCCCGACCGGGACTAGCGGGGGGATACAATGAGCAGTTCTTC.

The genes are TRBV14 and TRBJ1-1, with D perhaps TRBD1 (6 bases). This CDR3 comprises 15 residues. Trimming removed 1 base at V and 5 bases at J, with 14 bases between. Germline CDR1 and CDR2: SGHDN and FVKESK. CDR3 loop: CASSQVGGARTEAFF. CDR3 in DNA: TGTGCCAGCAGCCAAGTAGGGGGGGCCCGGACTGAAGCTTTCTTT.

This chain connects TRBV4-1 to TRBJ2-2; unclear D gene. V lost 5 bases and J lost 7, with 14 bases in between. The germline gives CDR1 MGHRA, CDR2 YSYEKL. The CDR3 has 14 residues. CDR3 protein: CASSALAIYGELFF. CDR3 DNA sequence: TGCGCCAGCAGCGCCCTGGCCATTTACGGGGAGCTGTTTTTT.

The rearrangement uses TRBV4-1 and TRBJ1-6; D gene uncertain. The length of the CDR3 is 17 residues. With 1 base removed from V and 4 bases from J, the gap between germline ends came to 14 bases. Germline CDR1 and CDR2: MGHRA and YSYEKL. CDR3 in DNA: TGCGCCAGCAGCCAAGTTATGCCGGGTCTTTATAATTCACCCCTCCACTTT. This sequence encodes CASSQVMPGLYNSPLHF.

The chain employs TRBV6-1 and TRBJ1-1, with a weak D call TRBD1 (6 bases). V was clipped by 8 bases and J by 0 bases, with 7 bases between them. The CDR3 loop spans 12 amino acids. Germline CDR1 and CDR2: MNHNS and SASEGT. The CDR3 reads CASGTLNTEAFF. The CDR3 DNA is TGTGCCAGCGGGACACTGAACACTGAAGCTTTCTTT.

The DNA for the CDR3 is TGTGCCAGCAGCAAGGCAGGACAGGGGGGTCGCCAGGAAGCTTTCTTT. It yields the protein CASSKAGQGGRQEAFF. The chain employs TRBV27 and TRBJ1-1; TRBD1 matches 10 bases. V was pared by 6 bases and J by 8 bases, with 15 bases of the junction left unmatched. The CDR3 totals 16 residues. CDR1 and CDR2 (germline): MNHEY, SMNVEV (reference sequence).

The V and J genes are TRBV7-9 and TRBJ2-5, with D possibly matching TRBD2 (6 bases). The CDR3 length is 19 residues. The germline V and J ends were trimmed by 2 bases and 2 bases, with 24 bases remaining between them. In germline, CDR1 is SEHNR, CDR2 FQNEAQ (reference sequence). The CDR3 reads CASSLLGLAWSKIQETQYF. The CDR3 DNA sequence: TGTGCCAGCAGCTTACTTGGGCTAGCGTGGTCCAAAATACAAGAGACCCAGTACTTC.

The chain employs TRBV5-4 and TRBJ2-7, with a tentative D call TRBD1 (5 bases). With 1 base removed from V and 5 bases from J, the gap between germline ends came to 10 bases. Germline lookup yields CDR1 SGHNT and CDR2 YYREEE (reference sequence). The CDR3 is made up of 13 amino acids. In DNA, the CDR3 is TGTGCCAGCAGCTTGACAGGATCCCACGAGCAGTACTTC. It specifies CASSLTGSHEQYF. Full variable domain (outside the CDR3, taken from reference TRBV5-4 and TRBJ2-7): ETGVTQSPTHLIKTRGQQVTLRCSSQSGHNTVSWYQQALGQGPQFIFQYYREEENGRGNFPPRFSGLQFPNYSSELNVNALELDDSALYLCASSLTGSHEQYFGPGTRLTVT.